This TCR beta chain was found in a study of sequential checkpoint blockade in melanoma. Profiled with immunoSEQ multiplex PCR; TCRdb holds only in-frame clones, not every one. The repertoire holds over 9,500 clones, less than 75% seen once, with about 25% in the top ten. Treatment given: randomized to nivolumab then ipilimumab (arm A) or the reverse (arm B). The CDR3 contains 15 residues. The germline CDR1 and CDR2 sequences are MDHEN and SYDVKM. V lost 8 bases to trimming and J lost 4 bases, with 18 bases between them. This sequence was found in a human donor with melanoma. Specimen: CD8+ T cells sorted from blood (inferred from file names), collected from a patient given nivolumab and ipilimumab in sequence. The J gene is TRBJ2-1, the V gene TRBV28; D possibly corresponds to TRBD2 (5 bases). In DNA form, the CDR3 reads TGTGCCAGCTGCCTTGGACTCGCCGAATACAATGAGCAGTTCTTC. Amino acids: CASCLGLAEYNEQFF.